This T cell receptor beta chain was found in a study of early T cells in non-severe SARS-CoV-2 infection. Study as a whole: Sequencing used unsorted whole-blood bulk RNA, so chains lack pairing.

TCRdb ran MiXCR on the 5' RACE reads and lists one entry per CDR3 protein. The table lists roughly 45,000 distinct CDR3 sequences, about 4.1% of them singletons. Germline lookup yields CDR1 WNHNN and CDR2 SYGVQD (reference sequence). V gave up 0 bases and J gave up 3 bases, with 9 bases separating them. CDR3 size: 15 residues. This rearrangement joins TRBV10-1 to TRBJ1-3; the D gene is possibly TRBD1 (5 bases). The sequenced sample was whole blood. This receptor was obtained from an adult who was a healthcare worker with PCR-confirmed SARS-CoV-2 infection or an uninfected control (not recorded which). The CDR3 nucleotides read TGCGCCAGCAGTGAGTCCGTCAGGGTTGGAAACACCATATATTTT. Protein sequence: CASSESVRVGNTIYF.